This T cell receptor (beta chain) originates from a study of cytomegalovirus exposure and HLA in healthy donors listed by TCRdb under 2017. General notes on the study: According to an earlier analysis of 550 to 700 of the donors, 150 million to 200 million T cells yielded 95 million to 140 million unique TCR beta sequences and 250 to 350 Gb of sequence data. In an earlier analysis of 587 of the donors, high-throughput TCR beta sequencing was used to judge whether each TCR beta V gene segment behaved as functional or pseudogenic. To predict cytomegalovirus infection status, the study combined high-throughput TCR immunosequencing, statistical association of individual TCRs with disease status, and machine learning. In the later analysis, no new phenotypic data were used to find candidate immune exposures; instead, reliance was placed on TCR beta sequences and their occurrence across donors. About five DR-DQ haplotypes were treated as single units for association and clustering because of strong linkage in the cohort. HLA typing covered class I and class II loci at four-digit resolution. The study aimed to test whether cataloging public T cell receptors could reveal signatures of past pathogen exposure. In addition to the first cohort of 666 subjects, a separate validation cohort of 130 or so different subjects was used. To study patterns of TCR occurrence, a later analysis re-analyzed previously published TCR beta repertoires from 600 to 750 donors and added high-resolution HLA genotyping. The T cell repertoires of around 730 subjects were profiled by immunosequencing and related to cytomegalovirus serostatus. In a later genetic analysis, genome-wide SNP genotypes for about 65% of the 666 donors were used, and that subset was treated as a discovery cohort. Donor age, sex, ethnicity and CMV serostatus were compiled alongside the repertoire data. The genetic ancestry cluster associated with self-reported Caucasian donors included 81% of the approximately 430 genotyped donors. About 320 gigabases of sequencing data and 70 million to 85 million unique TCR sequences were included in an early release covering several hundred HLA-typed donors. Typing coverage varied by locus: about 620-630 donors for A, B, C, DRB1 and DQB1; approximately 560 for DQA1; some 610 for DPA1; roughly 470 for DPB1. Every discovery cohort repertoire had been produced on one sequencing platform. Across roughly 420 genotyped donors of the cohort, an average of approximately 240,000 unique TCR beta nucleotide sequences per donor were sequenced, and 15% to 20% of those sequences were non-productive.

According to the germline V gene, CDR1 reads MGHRA and CDR2 reads YSYEKL. The germline ends are 15 bases apart after V is trimmed by 8 bases and J by 7 bases. The CDR3 contains 13 residues, cysteine and phenylalanine counted. The retained sequence is limited to the CDR3, 39 bases, with the frame set at the first base. Of note for this clone: There is no known antigen for this receptor. No base-level quality is on record; no much larger clone is a single base apart.

In total, roughly 670 healthy bone marrow donors made up the cohort. At the time of sampling, all cohort members were nominally healthy, though unrecorded immune exposures were likely present. The donor was CMV seronegative and belonged to the group of several hundred seronegative cohort members. A peripheral blood sample was provided by each donor, and peripheral blood mononuclear cells were used for TCR beta sequencing. Genomic DNA was extracted from the blood cell samples with the Qiagen DNeasy Blood Extraction Kit. What the authors observed across the whole study: According to a later analysis, most CMV-associated TCR beta chains appeared to be HLA-restricted, and the HLA associations seemed to be driven largely by CMV exposure. In a later analysis, HLA-associated TCR beta chains were found to be more clonally expanded and to have lower generation probabilities than equally common non-associated chains. A group of highly shared sequence variants was considered likely to be a technical artifact of the sequencing pipeline. The study listed 164 TCR beta chains as associated with cytomegalovirus. According to the authors, the approach could potentially be generalized to other disease states and immunological phenotypes. A few of the identified cytomegalovirus-associated TCR beta chains were confirmed in vitro to be specific for cytomegalovirus antigens. The only immune exposure information available for the cohort was CMV serostatus. Specific HLA alleles were associated with over 15,000 TCR beta sequences at a false discovery rate of 0.05 in a later analysis. In this cohort, only TCR beta chains were sequenced, and detectable features were limited by the absence of alpha or paired-chain data. Some IMGT-functional V segments, including TRBV6-2 and TRBV6-3, could not be distinguished by the 87-base-pair reads and were therefore excluded. HLA typing was unavailable for some donors at each locus, so association tests used only the typed subset. Compared with the roughly 600-donor mean, donors in an Asian-associated ancestry cluster had fewer N-insertions in productive TCRs, according to a later genetic analysis. While some public TCRs were present in many individuals, most TCR sequences turned up only very rarely across donors. A further reported finding was that TCR beta sequences accurately predicted the HLA-A and HLA-B alleles for most subjects in the first cohort. The classifier was reported to diagnose cytomegalovirus status with high specificity and sensitivity in both the original cohort and the validation cohort. The presence/absence analyses assumed that sequencing depth was roughly uniform across donors, and that assumption may not be true. A later analysis reported that several top co-occurrence clusters appeared linked to parvovirus B19, influenza, CMV and Epstein-Barr virus. A later genetic analysis associated a missense DCLRE1C variant with V-gene and J-gene trimming of TCR beta chains, and an independent cohort replicated the association. A later analysis found that TCR association rates varied across HLA loci, with DRB1 alleles showing the most associated TCRs and HLA-C alleles the fewest. Correlated functional status among segregating V segments might reflect linkage disequilibrium, but an unknown experimental factor could not be ruled out. When HLA alleles, especially DR and DQ, strongly co-occurred, attributing TCR associations to individual alleles was difficult. Because counts were too low, 15 or so rarely observed V segments, including chromosome 9 orphons, were excluded from the earlier analysis of several hundred of the donors. Broadly in line with IMGT annotations, most TCR beta V segments showed up in productive rearrangements about 90% or about 30% of the time in an earlier analysis of 587 of the donors.

Library construction relied on the immunoSEQ multiplex PCR assay. The multiplex PCR relied on a mix of 60 forward primers for TCR Vbeta segments and 13 reverse primers for TCR Jbeta segments. A multiplex PCR assay on genomic DNA amplified the CDR3 region of rearranged TCR beta genes. On the Illumina HiSeq System, the amplified TCR beta libraries were sequenced as 87-base-pair reads. Per the authors' processing: In a later analysis, some 80 million unique TCR beta chains were counted across the 650 to 750 repertoires, and approximately 11 million of these chains were shared by at least two donors. Raw reads were error-corrected and collapsed into unique sequences by a nearest-neighbor algorithm in which closely related sequences were merged to remove PCR and sequencing errors. Alignment of CDR3 sequences to IMGT reference sequences was used to assign V, D and J gene segments. For a sequence to be retained, a match of at least six nucleotides was required to both a V gene segment and a J gene segment. A rearrangement counted as productive if the CDR3 had no stop codons and remained in frame with V and J, and every other rearrangement counted as non-productive. CDR3 was defined by IMGT convention, running from the second conserved V-encoded cysteine to the conserved J-encoded phenylalanine. The earlier analysis of some 550 of the donors excluded any sequence lacking an unambiguous match to a single V gene segment. In an earlier analysis of more than 500 of the donors, a V segment was called functional when productive rearrangements were above 56.7%, and segregating when the standard deviation between donors exceeded 5%. A statistical classification framework was built for diagnosing cytomegalovirus status from the catalog of TCR beta chain sequences. V and J gene assignment, in a later analysis, came from comparing TCR nucleotide sequences with IMGT/GENE-DB human TR gene sequences. A later analysis assigned CDR3 sequences and most-parsimonious VDJ recombination scenarios with the TCRdist pipeline. In a later analysis, each TCR beta chain was defined by its CDR3 amino acid sequence together with its V-gene family, and reads without a unique V-gene family were excluded. A later analysis removed 450 to 600 highly shared, low-generation-probability nucleotide sequences to deal with suspected cross-contamination and a sequencing artifact. A later analysis calculated a clonal expansion index for each public chain from normalized within-repertoire ranks of inferred template counts. A later analysis computed generation probabilities with a VDJ recombination model fitted to out-of-frame rearrangements, and checked the results against IGoR. Hypergeometric tests were used in a later analysis to score TCR-TCR, TCR-HLA and TCR-CMV co-occurrence, with a repertoire-size bias correction applied to the TCR pairs. To estimate false discovery rates, a later analysis permuted the HLA or CMV assignments 20 times. In a later analysis, co-occurring TCRs were grouped using DBSCAN, and TCRdist sequence similarity was added for clustering within HLA-allele-positive subsets. Repertoires with fewer than 30,000 or more than 120,000 public chains, plus five repertoires with anomalous nucleotide sharing, were excluded from co-occurrence clustering. TCRdb re-hosts the immuneACCESS table, in-frame sequences only. Its copies lack some clones; in the studies checked, an unresolved V gene accounts for under half of them, and the cause for the rest is not known. V and J calls and clone size are as listed in that table; D and trimming were resolved from the DNA. The sample records tens of thousands of clones, about three quarters of which are singletons. 4% to 5% of the sample goes to the ten largest clones.

The chain is made from TRBV4-1 and TRBJ2-1; the D gene is possibly TRBD2, with 6 bases matching. The specimen was PBMCs. The receptor's source is a man in his forties in good health and CMV-seronegative. The CDR3 protein sequence reads: CASLGDFSNEQFF. In nucleotide form, the sequence is TGCGCCAGCTTGGGGGACTTCTCAAATGAGCAGTTCTTC.